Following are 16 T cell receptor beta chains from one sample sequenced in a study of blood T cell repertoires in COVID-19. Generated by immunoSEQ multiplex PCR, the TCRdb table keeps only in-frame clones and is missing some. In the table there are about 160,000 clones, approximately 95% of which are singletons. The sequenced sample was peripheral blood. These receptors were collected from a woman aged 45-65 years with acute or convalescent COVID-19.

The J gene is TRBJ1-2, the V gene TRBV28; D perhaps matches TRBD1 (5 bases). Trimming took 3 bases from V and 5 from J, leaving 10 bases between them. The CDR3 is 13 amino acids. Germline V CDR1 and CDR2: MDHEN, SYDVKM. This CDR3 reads CASSLRGRYGYTF. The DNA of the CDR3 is TGTGCCAGCAGTTTGCGGGGCCGGTATGGCTACACCTTC.

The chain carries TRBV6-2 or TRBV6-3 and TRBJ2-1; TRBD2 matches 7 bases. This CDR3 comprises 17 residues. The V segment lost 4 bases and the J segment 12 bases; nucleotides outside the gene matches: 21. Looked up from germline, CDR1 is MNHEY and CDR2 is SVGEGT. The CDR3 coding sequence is TGTGCCAGCAGTTTTTCCGGTTGGGCGGGGGACTTAGCGGGGCAGTTCTTC. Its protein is CASSFSGWAGDLAGQFF.

The DNA for the CDR3 is TGTGCCAGTAGACCTAGGGACTACAGCTCCTACAATGAGCAGTTCTTC. It yields the protein CASRPRDYSSYNEQFF. This chain uses TRBV19 with TRBJ2-1; 7 bases line up with TRBD2. Germline V gene lookup returns CDR1 LNHDA and CDR2 SQIVND (reference sequence). V lost 6 bases and J lost 0; bases outside the gene matches: 8. The CDR3 is made up of 16 amino acids.

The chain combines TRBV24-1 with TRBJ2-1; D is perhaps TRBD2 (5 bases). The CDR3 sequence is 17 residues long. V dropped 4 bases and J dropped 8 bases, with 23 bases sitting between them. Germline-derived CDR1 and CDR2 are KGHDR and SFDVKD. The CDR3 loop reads CATSEARSGSRVDEQFF. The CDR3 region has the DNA TGTGCCACCAGTGAGGCGAGGTCGGGATCACGAGTCGATGAGCAGTTCTTC.

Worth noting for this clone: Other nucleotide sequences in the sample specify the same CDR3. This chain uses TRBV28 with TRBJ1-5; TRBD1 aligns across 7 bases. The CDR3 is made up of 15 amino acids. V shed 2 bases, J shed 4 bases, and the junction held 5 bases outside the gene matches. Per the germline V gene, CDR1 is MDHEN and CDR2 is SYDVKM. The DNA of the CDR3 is TGTGCCAGCAGTTTAAGGGGGCTTGGGAATCAGCCCCAGCATTTT. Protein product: CASSLRGLGNQPQHF.

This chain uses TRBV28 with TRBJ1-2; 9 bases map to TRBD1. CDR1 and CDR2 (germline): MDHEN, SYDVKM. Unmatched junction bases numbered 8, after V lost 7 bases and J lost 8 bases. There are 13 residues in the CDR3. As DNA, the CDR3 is TGTGCCAGCAAGGGACAGGGAGCACACGGCTACACCTTC. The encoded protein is CASKGQGAHGYTF.

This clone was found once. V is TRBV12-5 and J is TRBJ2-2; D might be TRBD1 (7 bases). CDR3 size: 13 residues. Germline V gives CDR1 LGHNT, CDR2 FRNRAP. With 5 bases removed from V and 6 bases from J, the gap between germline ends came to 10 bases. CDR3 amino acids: CASGARGAGELFF. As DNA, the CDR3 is TGTGCTAGTGGTGCCAGGGGGGCCGGGGAGCTGTTTTTT. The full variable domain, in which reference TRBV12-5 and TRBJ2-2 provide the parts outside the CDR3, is DARVTQTPRHKVTEMGQEVTMRCQPILGHNTVFWYRQTMMQGLELLAYFRNRAPLDDSGMPKDRFSAEMPDATLATLKIQPSEPRDSAVYFCASGARGAGELFFGEGSRLTVL.

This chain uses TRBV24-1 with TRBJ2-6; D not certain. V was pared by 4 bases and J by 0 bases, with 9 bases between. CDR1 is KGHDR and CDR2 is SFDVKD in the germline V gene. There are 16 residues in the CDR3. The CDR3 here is CATSDSSLSGANVLTF. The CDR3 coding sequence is TGTGCCACCAGTGACTCGTCCCTCTCTGGGGCCAACGTCCTGACTTTC.

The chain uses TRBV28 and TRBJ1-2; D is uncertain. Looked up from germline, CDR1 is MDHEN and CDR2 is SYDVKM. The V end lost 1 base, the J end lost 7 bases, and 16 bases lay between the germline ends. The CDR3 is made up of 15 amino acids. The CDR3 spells CASSLSVGPMGGYTF. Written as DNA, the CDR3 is TGTGCCAGCAGTTTATCGGTGGGCCCCATGGGTGGCTACACCTTC.

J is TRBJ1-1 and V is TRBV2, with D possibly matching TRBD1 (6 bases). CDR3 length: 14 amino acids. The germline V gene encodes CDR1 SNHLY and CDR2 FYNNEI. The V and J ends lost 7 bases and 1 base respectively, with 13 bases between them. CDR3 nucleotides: TGTGCCAGCACGACAGGTTCCCCGAACACTGAAGCTTTCTTT. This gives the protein CASTTGSPNTEAFF.

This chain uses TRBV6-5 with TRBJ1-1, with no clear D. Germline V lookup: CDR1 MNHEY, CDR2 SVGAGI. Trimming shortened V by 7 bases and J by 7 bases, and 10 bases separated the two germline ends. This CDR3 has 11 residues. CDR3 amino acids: CASTPVLEAFF. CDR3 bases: TGTGCCAGCACCCCCGTCCTTGAAGCTTTCTTT.

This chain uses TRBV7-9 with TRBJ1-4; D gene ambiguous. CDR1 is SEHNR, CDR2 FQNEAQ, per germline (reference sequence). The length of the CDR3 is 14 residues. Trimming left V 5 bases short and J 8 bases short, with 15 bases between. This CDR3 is CASSPDSPGEKLFF. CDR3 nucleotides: TGTGCCAGCAGCCCCGACTCACCCGGGGAAAAACTGTTTTTT.

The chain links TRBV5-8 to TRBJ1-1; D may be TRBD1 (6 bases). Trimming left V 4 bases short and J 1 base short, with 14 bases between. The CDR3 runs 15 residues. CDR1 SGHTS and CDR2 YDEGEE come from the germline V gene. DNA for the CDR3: TGTGCCAGCAGCCCTCCGGGACACTCGAACACTGAAGCTTTCTTT. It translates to CASSPPGHSNTEAFF.

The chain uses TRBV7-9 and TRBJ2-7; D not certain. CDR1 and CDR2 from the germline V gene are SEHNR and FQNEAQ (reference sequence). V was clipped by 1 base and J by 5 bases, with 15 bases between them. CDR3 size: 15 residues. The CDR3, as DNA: TGTGCCAGCAGCTTAGTCGGGTCCGGTAGCCACGAGCAGTACTTC. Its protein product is CASSLVGSGSHEQYF.

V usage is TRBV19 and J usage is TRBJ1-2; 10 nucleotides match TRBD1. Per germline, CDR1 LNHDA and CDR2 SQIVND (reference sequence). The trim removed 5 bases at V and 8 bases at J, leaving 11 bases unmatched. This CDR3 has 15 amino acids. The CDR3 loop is CASSRTAGTGDGYTF. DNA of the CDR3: TGTGCCAGTAGTCGAACGGCCGGGACAGGGGACGGCTACACCTTC.

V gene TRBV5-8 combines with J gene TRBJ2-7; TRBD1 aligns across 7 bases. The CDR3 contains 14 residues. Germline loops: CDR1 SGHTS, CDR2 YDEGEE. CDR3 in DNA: TGTGCTTATCAACCGGGACAGAGCTACGACGAGCAGTACTTC. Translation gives CAYQPGQSYDEQYF.